This T cell receptor beta chain comes out of a study of pediatric ulcerative colitis. This clone qualifies as medium-sized (0.01 to 0.1%). The CDR3 loop spans 12 amino acids. Per germline, CDR1 MNHNY and CDR2 SVGAGI (reference sequence). Trimming cost V 6 bases and J 4 bases, with 9 bases left between them. Only in-frame clones appear in the TCRdb table, and some are missing; sequencing was by immunoSEQ multiplex PCR. The data contain 44,000 or so clones, roughly 79% of them singletons. One to two pinch biopsies were taken from the rectum during colonoscopy. V is TRBV6-6 and J is TRBJ1-2; D is possibly TRBD1 (6 bases). Sequencing was done on a sample of gut tissue. The TCR sequence derives from a girl aged 10-17 years with moderate ulcerative colitis. The CDR3 DNA reads as TGTGCCAGCAGCGGACAGTTCTATGGCTACACCTTC. Its translation: CASSGQFYGYTF.